This TCR beta chain was recorded in a study of human T cells and chemical hapten exposure. Of note for this clonotype: Its antigen is not identified.

This CDR3 region has 19 residues. V lost 5 bases and J 0 bases, leaving 20 bases between the germline ends. From germline, CDR1 is SEHNR and CDR2 FQNEAQ (reference sequence). Time point given: pre-sensitization, week 0. The treatment was: therapeutic diphenylcyclopropenone sensitization with weekly scalp DPC. Staff drew blood before applying each patch test. Findings and limits, study-wide: Sensitizing with DPC caused no change in TCRs above 1 in 1000 frequency. Significantly more large CDR3 similarity clusters arose among expanded TCRs than among controls.

Authors' analysis steps: Sampled TCR counts reached a median of roughly 100,000 per sample, with values ranging from roughly 20,000 to 700,000. TCRdb re-called the RACE reads through MiXCR, storing one row per CDR3 protein. TCRdb assigned the V and J calls; the authors' analysis was not used. The sample comprises some 70,000 distinct CDR3 sequences, about 10% of which are singletons, and about 5.2% rests with the top ten. This receptor was identified in a woman aged 50 to 65 with alopecia areata. Some clones in this sample may be carry-over from other donors' samples. The V call is TRBV7-9, the J call TRBJ2-6; TRBD1 might be the D (6 bases). The sample was whole blood, taken in connection with sensitization to the hapten diphenylcyclopropenone (DPC). DNA for the CDR3: TGTGCCAGCAGCCCAGGACCCGGGGACACATACTCTGGGGCCAACGTCCTGACTTTC. Protein: CASSPGPGDTYSGANVLTF.